This is a list of T cell receptor beta chains from one sample in a study of metastatic and nonmetastatic thyroid tumors. Via MiXCR, TCRdb re-called the PCR reads. The top ten hold approximately 15% of the sample, which has around 18,000 clones, 21% seen once. The specimen sequenced was tumor tissue. The receptors come from a female donor with papillary thyroid cancer or a benign thyroid nodule (not recorded which). Some clones in this sample may be carry-over from other donors' samples. Each CDR3 is given with its conserved first and last residue. The D gene is left open where the match is weak. Not every row has a clone size; where given, it reads once, few, many or a size class.

d_gene,abundance,v_gene,j_gene,CDR3nt,CDR3aa
NA,NA,TRBV7-2,TRBJ2-6,TGTGCCAGCAGCTTAGCATCTGGGGCCAACGTCCTGACTTTC,CASSLASGANVLTF
NA,many,TRBV12-3/TRBV12-4,TRBJ2-1,TGTGCCAGCAGTCCCGCGGGGACTTCCCTCTCCTACAATGAGCAGTTCTTC,CASSPAGTSLSYNEQFF
NA,NA,TRBV7-2,TRBJ2-3,TGTGCCAGCAGACCCCGAGTACGCGCAGATACGCAGTATTTT,CASRPRVRADTQYF
NA,many,TRBV29-1,TRBJ2-3,TGCAGCGTTGAAGATCACAGCGGCACAGATACGCAGTATTTT,CSVEDHSGTDTQYF
TRBD1,few,TRBV12-5,TRBJ2-7,TGTGCTAGTGGTTTGCGGACAGGGGAGGGCGAGCAGTACTTC,CASGLRTGEGEQYF
NA,many,TRBV30,TRBJ1-3,TGTGCCTGGAGCCGGGGCGACTCTGGAAACACCATATATTTT,CAWSRGDSGNTIYF
NA,medium-sized,TRBV6-1,TRBJ1-4,TGTGCCAGCAGTGAGAGAGTCGAAAAACTGTTTTTT,CASSERVEKLFF
NA,NA,TRBV11-1,TRBJ1-1,TGTGCCAGCAGCTCTCCAGGGGTAGGGGTCAACACTGAAGCTTTCTTT,CASSSPGVGVNTEAFF
NA,NA,TRBV20-1,TRBJ2-3,TGCAGTGCTGTCATGGCGCGGGCCGCCGATACGCAGTATTTT,CSAVMARAADTQYF
TRBD1,few,TRBV19,TRBJ1-1,TGTGCCAGTAGTGAAACCGGTACAGGGGTCACTGAAGCTTTCTTT,CASSETGTGVTEAFF
NA,many,TRBV7-9,TRBJ2-1,TGTGCCAGCAGCTTCGAGGGATACAATGAGCAGTTCTTC,CASSFEGYNEQFF
NA,NA,TRBV6-4,TRBJ1-6,TGTGCCAGCAGTGACGGGCAGGGTAATTCACCCCCCCACTTT,CASSDGQGNSPPHF
TRBD2,many,TRBV6-6,TRBJ2-3,TGTGCCAGCACCCTACGCCGACTAGCGGGGCATAGCACAGATACGCAGTATTTT,CASTLRRLAGHSTDTQYF
TRBD2,few,TRBV6-2/TRBV6-3,TRBJ2-7,TGTGCCAGCAGTTACTCCCTGTTCCAGACTAGCGTTAAGGAGCAGTACTTC,CASSYSLFQTSVKEQYF
NA,many,TRBV25-1,TRBJ1-2,TGTGCCAGCAGTGGGACTGGGTGGGGGGGGATTGGCTACACCTTC,CASSGTGWGGIGYTF
TRBD1,many,TRBV28,TRBJ1-1,TGTGCCAGCCACTACAGGGGAGTTAACACTGAAGCTTTCTTT,CASHYRGVNTEAFF
NA,many,TRBV18,TRBJ1-2,TGTGCCAGCTCACCCGGACGGTTGAACTATGGCTACACCTTC,CASSPGRLNYGYTF
NA,NA,TRBV28,TRBJ2-7,TGTGCCAGCAGCTTAGTTGGGACTTACTCCTACGAGCAGTACTTC,CASSLVGTYSYEQYF
NA,NA,TRBV10-1,TRBJ2-5,TGCGCCAGCAGTGACGGCGGAGCAAGGGGGACCCAGTACTTC,CASSDGGARGTQYF